Presented here are 29 T cell receptor beta chains from one specimen sequenced in a study of shared clonotypes between healthy human individuals. Sequencing was performed with immunoSEQ multiplex PCR; in TCRdb, only in-frame clones are kept and a portion is missing. The sample shows approximately 1.5 million clones, about 98% of them seen only once. The source material was naive CD4+ T cells sorted from blood. Subset defined: CD45RA+ positively selected. The source is a man under 40 in good health.

To note about this clone: At the DNA level, this CDR3 is encoded by other sequences in the same sample as well. The gene calls are TRBV19 and TRBJ2-1; D may be TRBD2 (6 bases). Trimming pared 1 base from V and 4 bases from J, leaving 8 bases between. This CDR3 spans 14 amino acids. CDR1 and CDR2 (germline): LNHDA, SQIVND (reference sequence). The DNA of the CDR3 is TGTGCCAGTAGTATAGCGGGAGTTTACAATGAGCAGTTCTTC. Translated: CASSIAGVYNEQFF.

The chain carries TRBV18 and TRBJ1-3, with D possibly being TRBD1 (5 bases). Germline V gene data show CDR1 as KGHSH and CDR2 as LQKENI. Trimming took off 2 bases at V and 4 bases at J, with 18 bases between the two ends. The CDR3 is 17 amino acids. CDR3 residues: CASSPREGRVVGNTIYF. CDR3 nucleotide sequence: TGTGCCAGCTCACCAAGAGAAGGCAGGGTCGTCGGAAACACCATATATTTT.

This chain uses TRBV25-1 with TRBJ2-1; D ambiguous. Trimming shortened V by 5 bases and J by 6 bases, and 20 bases separated the two germline ends. The germline V gene has CDR1 MGHDK and CDR2 SYGVNS. This CDR3 region has 16 residues. The CDR3 protein is CASSSNVRLSGNEQFF. The CDR3 DNA sequence: TGTGCCAGCAGTAGCAATGTAAGGTTAAGTGGCAATGAGCAGTTCTTC.

The chain is built from TRBV6-5 and TRBJ2-2, with D tentatively TRBD1 (5 bases). The ends were cut back, 6 bases at V and 5 bases at J, with 10 bases in the middle. Germline V gives CDR1 MNHEY, CDR2 SVGAGI. The length of the CDR3 is 13 residues. CDR3 residues: CASRPRVTGELFF. The CDR3 nucleotides read TGTGCCAGCAGACCCAGGGTTACCGGGGAGCTGTTTTTT.

This chain links TRBV16 with TRBJ1-2; D possibly corresponds to TRBD1 (5 bases). This CDR3 has 16 residues. V shed 0 bases and J shed 7 bases, with 18 bases lying between them. Germline CDR1 reads KGHSY; CDR2 reads FQNENV. The CDR3 spells CASSQSWGQGVRGYTF. The CDR3, as DNA: TGTGCCAGCAGCCAATCTTGGGGCCAGGGAGTTCGTGGCTACACCTTC.

As concerns this clone: The sample contains more than one DNA sequence encoding this CDR3. DNA for the CDR3: TGTGCCAGCAGCTCGGGACCCTACGAGCAGTACTTC. Translated, it gives CASSSGPYEQYF. The rearrangement uses TRBV6-5 and TRBJ2-7, with D perhaps being TRBD1 or TRBD2 (5 bases each). The germline gives CDR1 MNHEY, CDR2 SVGAGI. Deletions cut 6 bases from V and 2 bases from J, with 8 bases between. The CDR3 has 12 residues.

In the case of this clone: Other DNA sequences in this sample translate to the same CDR3. V usage is TRBV18 and J usage is TRBJ2-5; no clear D gene. The CDR3 is 12 amino acids. V shed 3 bases and J shed 3 bases, with 5 bases lying between them. In germline, CDR1 is KGHSH, CDR2 LQKENI. CDR3 sequence (DNA): TGTGCCAGCTCACCGGGCAAAGAGACCCAGTACTTC. It yields the protein CASSPGKETQYF.

This clone was seen a single time. The same CDR3 is also encoded by other DNA sequences in this sample. The rearrangement links TRBV7-8 to TRBJ2-1; no clear D gene. The CDR3 totals 13 residues. V dropped 3 bases and J dropped 0 bases, with 3 bases sitting between them. Looked up from germline, CDR1 is SGHVS and CDR2 is FQNEAQ. CDR3 region: CASSFDSYNEQFF. CDR3 DNA: TGTGCCAGCAGCTTTGACTCCTACAATGAGCAGTTCTTC. Looking up the rest from reference TRBV7-8 and TRBJ2-1 gives the full variable domain: GAGVSQSPRYKVAKRGQDVALRCDPISGHVSLFWYQQALGQGPEFLTYFQNEAQLDKSGLPSDRFFAERPEGSVSTLKIQRTQQEDSAVYLCASSFDSYNEQFFGPGTRLTVL.

DNA of the CDR3: TGTGCCAGCAGCCGACCGGGACAGGGCTACAATGAGCAGTTCTTC. Protein product: CASSRPGQGYNEQFF. The rearrangement joins TRBV9 to TRBJ2-1; 9 bases align to TRBD1. The germline V gene encodes CDR1 SGDLS and CDR2 YYNGEE. CDR3 length equals 15 residues. V trimming: 4 bases; J trimming: 3 bases; junction bases outside the gene matches: 5.

The sample holds one count of this clone. The genes are TRBV10-1 and TRBJ2-5; no reliable D call. Germline V gene sequence: CDR1 WNHNN, CDR2 SYGVQD (reference sequence). The germline V and J ends were trimmed by 2 bases and 7 bases, with 11 bases remaining between them. This CDR3 spans 13 amino acids. CDR3: CASSEAVRGTQYF. The CDR3 nucleotides are TGCGCCAGCAGTGAGGCAGTCCGTGGGACCCAGTACTTC.

V and J are TRBV7-9 and TRBJ1-4; 9 bases line up with TRBD1. The V and J ends lost 3 bases and 0 bases, in that order; junction bases with no gene match: 8. The CDR3 contains 18 residues. Germline V gene data show CDR1 as SEHNR and CDR2 as FQNEAQ (reference sequence). CDR3 in DNA: TGTGCCAGCAGCTTGGGGGACAGGGCAATTACAACTAATGAAAAACTGTTTTTT. Residues: CASSLGDRAITTNEKLFF.

This clone was observed a single time. The gene calls are TRBV10-3 and TRBJ2-3, with TRBD2 identical over 8 bases. Germline V gene sequence: CDR1 ENHRY, CDR2 SYGVKD. V was clipped by 7 bases and J by 2 bases; unmatched bases: 5. The CDR3 is 14 amino acids. The CDR3 region has the DNA TGTGCCATCAAACGGGAGGGCCTCACAGATACGCAGTATTTT. Its translation: CAIKREGLTDTQYF.

The chain employs TRBV6-5 and TRBJ2-7, with 10 bases lining up with TRBD1. J lost 4 bases, V lost 0 bases, and 6 bases had no gene match. Germline loops: CDR1 MNHEY, CDR2 SVGAGI. This CDR3 has 16 amino acids. The CDR3: CASSYSRQGAGYEQYF. Written as DNA, the CDR3 is TGTGCCAGCAGTTACTCACGACAGGGGGCTGGGTACGAGCAGTACTTC.

J is TRBJ2-6 and V is TRBV5-8, with D possibly being TRBD1 or TRBD2 (5 bases each). The CDR3 totals 16 residues. V was clipped by 0 bases and J by 1 base, with 8 bases between them. The germline V gene has CDR1 SGHTS and CDR2 YDEGEE. The CDR3 DNA follows: TGTGCCAGCAGCTTGGGTGGGGGATCTGGGGCCAACGTCCTGACTTTC. Its translation: CASSLGGGSGANVLTF. Full variable domain (rest looked up from reference TRBV5-8 and TRBJ2-6): EAGVTQSPTHLIKTRGQQATLRCSPISGHTSVYWYQQALGLGLQFLLWYDEGEERNRGNFPPRFSGRQFPNYSSELNVNALELEDSALYLCASSLGGGSGANVLTFGAGSRLTVL.

CDR3 coding DNA: TGTGCCAGCAGCGCTGCTAGCACAGATACGCAGTATTTT. It encodes CASSAASTDTQYF. The chain recombines TRBV11-2 with TRBJ2-3; D is uncertain. Germline CDR1 reads SGHAT; CDR2 reads FQNNGV. The CDR3 contains 13 residues. The germline V and J ends were trimmed by 5 bases and 0 bases, with 6 bases remaining between them.

In this sample, this clone turned up once. The gene calls are TRBV6-6 and TRBJ1-4; TRBD1 agrees at 8 bases. V was pared by 0 bases and J by 10 bases, with 10 bases of the junction left unmatched. The CDR3 contains 16 residues. Germline-derived CDR1 and CDR2 are MNHNY and SVGAGI (reference sequence). The CDR3 DNA sequence: TGTGCCAGCAGTTACTCTACAGGGGGAGGACCGAGAAAACTGTTTTTT. It is translated as CASSYSTGGGPRKLFF.

V and J are TRBV5-1 and TRBJ1-4, with D perhaps TRBD1 (6 bases). The germline V gene encodes CDR1 SGHRS and CDR2 YFSETQ. The CDR3 has 14 amino acids. The V end was cut by 5 bases, the J end by 6 bases, with 14 bases between. The CDR3 nucleotides read TGCGCCAGCAGTACAGGGAATGCGGATGAAAAACTGTTTTTT. This translates into CASSTGNADEKLFF.

The J gene is TRBJ2-1, the V gene TRBV5-1; D may be TRBD1 (5 bases). The CDR3 has 13 amino acids. Germline V gene lookup returns CDR1 SGHRS and CDR2 YFSETQ. The V and J ends lost 6 bases and 5 bases respectively, with 12 bases between them. CDR3 loop: CASTLGLNNEQFF. Here the CDR3 DNA reads TGCGCCAGCACCCTGGGGCTTAACAATGAGCAGTTCTTC.

The rearrangement joins TRBV29-1 to TRBJ1-4; maybe TRBD1 (6 bases). The length of the CDR3 is 13 residues. V gave up 5 bases and J gave up 4 bases, with 11 bases separating them. Germline CDR1 is SQVTM and CDR2 is ANQGSEA. In DNA, the CDR3 is TGCAGCGTTTATCAGGGGCATAATGAAAAACTGTTTTTT. This codes for CSVYQGHNEKLFF.

The J gene is TRBJ2-1, the V gene TRBV28, with 13 nucleotides matching TRBD2. This CDR3 is 17 amino acids long. Looked up from germline, CDR1 is MDHEN and CDR2 is SYDVKM. After removal of 5 bases from V and 2 bases from J, the junction contained 6 bases not matched to a gene. The CDR3 reads CASSAPGTSGTYNEQFF. CDR3 DNA sequence: TGTGCCAGCAGTGCCCCGGGGACTAGCGGGACCTACAATGAGCAGTTCTTC.

The chain recombines TRBV18 with TRBJ2-2, with D unclear. This CDR3 is 15 amino acids long. Per germline, CDR1 KGHSH and CDR2 LQKENI. V was pared by 3 bases and J by 7 bases, with 15 bases between. The CDR3 sequence: CASSPLDVEVGELFF. CDR3 coding DNA: TGTGCCAGCTCACCCCTTGACGTTGAAGTCGGGGAGCTGTTTTTT. The full variable domain, in which reference TRBV18 and TRBJ2-2 provide the parts outside the CDR3, is NAGVMQNPRHLVRRRGQEARLRCSPMKGHSHVYWYRQLPEEGLKFMVYLQKENIIDESGMPKERFSAEFPKEGPSILRIQQVVRGDSAAYFCASSPLDVEVGELFFGEGSRLTVL.

The chain couples TRBV18 to TRBJ2-2; 8 nucleotides agree with TRBD2. The CDR3 runs to 16 residues. Germline assignment: CDR1 KGHSH and CDR2 LQKENI. V was clipped by 3 bases and J by 2 bases; unmatched bases: 5. CDR3 DNA sequence: TGTGCCAGCTCACCGGGCATAGCGGGAAACACCGGGGAGCTGTTTTTT. It specifies CASSPGIAGNTGELFF.

The V gene is TRBV5-4, the J gene TRBJ2-2; TRBD1 aligns across 10 bases. CDR1 is SGHNT, CDR2 YYREEE, per germline (reference sequence). The CDR3 contains 15 residues. Trimming took 5 bases from V and 6 from J; bases not matched to a gene: 7. In DNA, the CDR3 is TGTGCCAGCAGAGAAGGGACAGGGGTGGCCGGGGAGCTGTTTTTT. This gives the protein CASREGTGVAGELFF.

The chain's CDR3 is CASSLARDETQYF. In nucleotides, the CDR3 is TGCGCCAGCAGCTTGGCTCGGGACGAGACCCAGTACTTC. The chain combines TRBV5-1 with TRBJ2-5; D possibly uses TRBD1 or TRBD2 (5 bases each). In germline, CDR1 is SGHRS, CDR2 YFSETQ. The V gene lost 0 bases and the J gene lost 5 bases, with 8 bases spanning the gap. The CDR3 runs 13 residues.

The J gene is TRBJ2-7, the V gene TRBV6-5; D unclear. From germline, CDR1 is MNHEY and CDR2 SVGAGI. V gave up 0 bases and J gave up 5 bases, with 8 bases separating them. The CDR3 length is 13 residues. In DNA form, the CDR3 reads TGTGCCAGCAGTTACTCCGGGCGGAACGAGCAGTACTTC. Encoded protein: CASSYSGRNEQYF.

The chain has TRBV16 and TRBJ2-1; 9 positions match TRBD2. Germline trimming cut 8 bases from V and 0 bases from J; bases unmatched to any gene: 17. CDR1 and CDR2 from the germline V gene are KGHSY and FQNENV. This CDR3 spans 19 amino acids. This chain's CDR3 is CASAWGIAGVTSSYNEQFF. DNA of the CDR3: TGTGCCAGCGCGTGGGGGATAGCGGGAGTTACGAGCTCCTACAATGAGCAGTTCTTC. Drawing the rest from reference TRBV16 and TRBJ2-1, the complete variable domain is GEEVAQTPKHLVRGEGQKAKLYCAPIKGHSYVFWYQQVLKNEFKFLISFQNENVFDETGMPKERFSAKCLPNSPCSLEIQATKLEDSAVYFCASAWGIAGVTSSYNEQFFGPGTRLTVL.

Only a few counts were recorded for this clone. The gene calls are TRBV5-4 and TRBJ2-2; 7 nucleotides match TRBD1. The CDR3 totals 15 residues. Germline CDR1 is SGHNT and CDR2 is YYREEE (reference sequence). J lost 2 bases, V lost 0 bases, and 1 base had no gene match. The DNA for the CDR3 is TGTGCCAGCAGCTTGGGGGACAGAAACACCGGGGAGCTGTTTTTT. It yields the protein CASSLGDRNTGELFF. The full variable domain, in which reference TRBV5-4 and TRBJ2-2 provide the parts outside the CDR3, is ETGVTQSPTHLIKTRGQQVTLRCSSQSGHNTVSWYQQALGQGPQFIFQYYREEENGRGNFPPRFSGLQFPNYSSELNVNALELDDSALYLCASSLGDRNTGELFFGEGSRLTVL.

This rearrangement joins TRBV14 to TRBJ2-7; TRBD2 aligns across 14 bases. The V and J ends lost 4 bases and 4 bases, in that order; junction bases with no gene match: 3. The CDR3 is 15 residues long. In germline, CDR1 is SGHDN, CDR2 FVKESK. The DNA for the CDR3 is TGTGCCAGCAGCCCGACTAGCGGGAGGGCGTACGAGCAGTACTTC. Its protein product is CASSPTSGRAYEQYF.

The gene calls are TRBV7-9 and TRBJ1-5; D remains unclear. Looked up from germline, CDR1 is SEHNR and CDR2 is FQNEAQ (reference sequence). The CDR3 loop spans 14 amino acids. Trimming cost V 6 bases and J 3 bases, with 12 bases left between them. The CDR3 spells CASRSDKPNQPQHF. The CDR3 nucleotides read TGTGCCAGCAGGTCCGACAAGCCCAATCAGCCCCAGCATTTT.